This T cell receptor (beta chain) comes out of a study of blood T cell repertoires in COVID-19. Participants were aged about 18 to 100 years from 20 to 30 US areas. Participant-reported clinical history was the basis for cohort assignment. Cohort 3 donors were reported recovered after two negative PCRs, clearance, or symptom resolution. This table comes from immunoSEQ multiplex PCR, and its TCRdb copy is limited to in-frame clones, with some not included. Of about 380,000 clones detected, around 87% appear once; the ten largest clones hold approximately 1.2%. The sequence was collected from a man aged 30-40 years who had recovered from COVID-19. The sample taken for sequencing was PBMCs or T cells enriched from blood (not recorded which).

The CDR3 loop reads CASSITSGGAGTGELFF. DNA for the CDR3: TGTGCCAGTAGTATCACTAGCGGGGGGGCCGGAACCGGGGAGCTGTTTTTT. The chain is built from TRBV19 and TRBJ2-2, with 13 bases lining up with TRBD2. Germline V lookup: CDR1 LNHDA, CDR2 SQIVND (reference sequence). The V and J ends lost 3 bases and 5 bases, in that order; junction bases with no gene match: 6. This CDR3 has 17 amino acids.